This TCR beta chain was captured by sequencing in a study of blood T cell repertoires in COVID-19 (dated by TCRdb to the early 2020s). With respect to the entire study: The collaborator samples originated in the United States, Italy and Spain and spanned the acute and convalescent phases of COVID-19. The samples were drawn from two sources: the first 160 participants of the ongoing ImmuneRACE study, and some 1,300 subjects contributed by 6 global collaborators. A freely available public database, intended as a resource for researchers studying the immune response to SARS-CoV-2, is where the repertoires were released. Where available, HLA class I and class II types were taken from metadata supplied by the sample provider and were not determined by assay-based typing. The material from the prospective study consisted of cDNA or gDNA derived from T cells, B-cell-depleted T cells, or PBMCs. Deeply sampled blood TCRbeta repertoires from subjects exposed to, actively infected with, or recovered from COVID-19 were included in the dataset. A de-identified subject ID, COVID-19 status, age in years and sex were almost always included in the sample metadata.

Study-wide conclusions, independent of this receptor: How much clinical and demographic metadata was included differed by source and by participant, and the metadata was provided uncurated.

TCRbeta CDR3 regions were amplified from genomic DNA by means of the immunoSEQ Assay, a bias-controlled multiplex PCR. The authors' pipeline ran thus. Within the assay, amplification of reference gene primers was used to estimate how many nucleated cells each sample contained. To quantify the absolute abundance of each unique TCRbeta CDR3 rearrangement, sequence reads were collapsed and filtered. For each sample, productive Simpson clonality was calculated as the square root of Simpson's diversity index over productive rearrangements. This immuneACCESS table, as held by TCRdb, lists in-frame sequences with V and J called but not all clones. Of the missing ones, under half trace to an unresolved V gene in checked studies; the others have no known cause. V and J calls and clone size are given by that table; D and trimming were obtained from the DNA. Present in this sample are around 300,000 clones, 90% of which were seen just once. The ten most abundant clones make up 0.8% to 1.3% of the sample.

CDR1 and CDR2 are drawn from the germline V gene: ENHRY, SYGVKD. The cysteine opens and the phenylalanine closes a CDR3 of 14 amino acids. The read is trimmed to its CDR3 DNA, 42 bases read in frame from base 1. V ends up 5 bases short and J 5 bases short, with an unmatched junction base count of 6. Worth noting for this clone: No antigen is known for it. No clone much larger than this one lies a single base away; base qualities are absent.

At one collaborating source in Seattle, patients were enrolled during active infection and were followed longitudinally through the course of disease. Collaborating institutions collected whole blood in K2EDTA tubes following their own protocols. For TCRbeta analysis, collaborators shipped samples in one of three forms: frozen whole blood, isolated PBMCs, or DNA extracted from either of those sample types. Specimen: peripheral blood. The V and J genes are TRBV10-3 and TRBJ2-5; TRBD1 fits 9 bases in the junction. The TCR comes from a woman between 40 and 50 years old with COVID-19, enrolled during active disease. The CDR3 protein: CAISWGQGGETQYF. DNA sequence: TGTGCCATCAGTTGGGGACAGGGAGGCGAGACCCAGTACTTC.